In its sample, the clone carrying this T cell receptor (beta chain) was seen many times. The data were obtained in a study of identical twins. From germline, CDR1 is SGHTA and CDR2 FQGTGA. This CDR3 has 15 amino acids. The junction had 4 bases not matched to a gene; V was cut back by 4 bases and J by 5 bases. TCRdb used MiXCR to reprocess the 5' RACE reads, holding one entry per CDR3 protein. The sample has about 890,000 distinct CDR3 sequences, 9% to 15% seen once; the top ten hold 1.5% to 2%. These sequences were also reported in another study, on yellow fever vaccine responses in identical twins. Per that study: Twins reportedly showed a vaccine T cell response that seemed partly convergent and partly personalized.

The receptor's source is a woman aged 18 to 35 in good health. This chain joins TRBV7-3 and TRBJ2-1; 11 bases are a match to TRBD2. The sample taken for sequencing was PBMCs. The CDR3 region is CASSSSGRNNNEQFF. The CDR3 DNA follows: TGTGCCAGCAGCTCTAGCGGGAGGAATAACAATGAGCAGTTCTTC. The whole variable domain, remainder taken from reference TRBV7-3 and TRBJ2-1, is GAGVSQTPSNKVTEKGKYVELRCDPISGHTALYWYRQSLGQGPEFLIYFQGTGAADDSGLPNDRFFAVRPEGSVSTLKIQRTERGDSAVYLCASSSSGRNNNEQFFGPGTRLTVL.